The present TCR beta chain was sequenced within a study of T cells in Graves' hyperthyroidism and ophthalmopathy. Absence of ophthalmopathy progression within 18 months defined stable Graves' hyperthyroidism. Participants, patients aged 18 to 65, had newly diagnosed hyperthyroidism with a duration under 2 months. RNA transcripts yielded amplified TCR beta CDR3 regions. The HTBI primer set was used in a first-round RT-PCR of the TCR CDR3. TCRdb ran MiXCR on the multiplex PCR reads and lists one entry per CDR3 protein. The repertoire holds hundreds of thousands of distinct CDR3 sequences, with around 38% as singletons. The CDR3 is 17 residues long. The J segment lost 1 base and the V segment lost 4 bases, leaving 9 bases of the junction unmatched. Germline loops: CDR1 SGHRS, CDR2 YFSETQ.

The chain recombines TRBV5-1 with TRBJ2-2; 8 positions match TRBD1. The sequence was obtained from a man aged 18 to 35 with Graves' hyperthyroidism. Sequencing was performed on blood. Written as DNA, the CDR3 is TGCGCCAGCAGCACCCTCTGGACAGGGCGGAACACCGGGGAGCTGTTTTTT. It codes for CASSTLWTGRNTGELFF.